Presented here are 23 T cell receptor beta chains from one specimen sequenced in a study of T cells in localized non-small cell lung cancer. TCRdb's table, derived via immunoSEQ multiplex PCR, lists solely in-frame clones and lacks some. The data hold some 1,300 clones, with over 20% observed a single time. Sequencing was performed on normal lung tissue next to the tumor, taken before any cancer treatment. These receptors were collected from a woman aged 40-69 years with stage II lung adenocarcinoma.

This clone was observed a few times. From the germline J gene comes the end of the CDR3, since the read stops 1 residue before it. The V call is TRBV10-3, the J call TRBJ1-5; TRBD1 agrees at 9 bases. The J segment lost 4 bases and the V segment lost 2 bases, leaving 9 bases of the junction unmatched. Germline V CDR1 and CDR2: ENHRY, SYGVKD. The CDR3 has 17 residues. CDR3: CAISEGQGSLPNQPQHF. Partial CDR3 DNA: TGTGCCATCAGTGAGGGACAGGGGTCCCTCCCTAATCAGCCCCAGCAT.

The rearrangement uses TRBV10-2 and TRBJ1-5; TRBD1 might be the D (5 bases). Germline CDR1 WSHSY, CDR2 SAAADI. The CDR3 covers 17 residues. V lost 0 bases and J lost 2, with 14 bases in between. CDR3 in amino acids: CASSESGLLWGNQPQHF. In DNA, the CDR3 is TGCGCCAGCAGTGAGTCGGGACTCCTCTGGGGCAATCAGCCCCAGCATTTT.

In its sample, this clone was seen a few times. V is TRBV2 and J is TRBJ1-4; D is undetermined. The germline gives CDR1 SNHLY, CDR2 FYNNEI. CDR3 size: 13 residues. V lost 1 base, J lost 5 bases, and 5 bases lay in between. The CDR3 bases are TGTGCCAGCAGTGAAGGGGGAAATGAAAAACTGTTTTTT. Amino acid sequence: CASSEGGNEKLFF.

Note on this clone: An end of the junction differs from the germline gene, which may be a read error. The rearrangement uses TRBV6-8 and TRBJ2-2; 11 bases are a match to TRBD1. The CDR3 consists of 15 residues. CDR1 and CDR2 from the germline V gene are MNHGY and SAAAGT. CDR3 coding DNA: TGTGCCAGCAGTGACTCGGGACAGGGGGCCGGGGAGCTGTTTTTT. This encodes CASSDSGQGAGELFF.

The chain employs TRBV6-8 and TRBJ1-2; D is undetermined. The CDR3 spans 12 residues. Trimming took 5 bases from V and 6 from J, leaving 10 bases between them. Germline V gives CDR1 MNHGY, CDR2 SAAAGT. The CDR3, as DNA: TGTGCCAGCAGTACCCATAAGGATGGCTACACCTTC. This translates into CASSTHKDGYTF.

This clone counts as medium-sized. This chain connects TRBV12-5 to TRBJ2-5; D not resolved. Germline V gene data show CDR1 as LGHNT and CDR2 as FRNRAP. The CDR3 covers 11 residues. CDR3 residues: CASKIQETQYF. CDR3 nucleotides: TGTGCCAGCAAAATCCAAGAGACCCAGTACTTC.

This chain links TRBV28 with TRBJ2-7; D may be TRBD1 or TRBD2 (6 bases each). Germline CDR1 and CDR2: MDHEN and SYDVKM. Trimming took 2 bases from V and 5 from J, leaving 13 bases between them. The CDR3 is 14 residues long. CDR3 residues: CASSLGGRENEQYF. In nucleotides, the CDR3 is TGTGCCAGCAGTTTAGGGGGGCGGGAAAACGAGCAGTACTTC.

This clone has a handful of counts. V and J are TRBV10-3 and TRBJ2-6; possibly TRBD2 for D (5 bases). V lost 0 bases and J lost 0, with 6 bases in between. Germline-derived CDR1 and CDR2 are ENHRY and SYGVKD. This CDR3 has 16 residues. Written as DNA, the CDR3 is TGTGCCATCAGTGAGTCTGAGGGCTCTGGGGCCAACGTCCTGACTTTC. It codes for CAISESEGSGANVLTF.

This clone is labeled as large. The J gene is TRBJ2-7, the V gene TRBV11-3; 8 bases line up with TRBD2. CDR1 is SGHNT, CDR2 YENEEA, per germline. The CDR3 has 14 residues. The trim removed 5 bases at V and 4 bases at J, leaving 7 bases unmatched. The CDR3 DNA sequence: TGTGCCAGCAGCCCCGCGGGGGGCGGGTACGAGCAGTACTTC. Translation gives CASSPAGGGYEQYF.

The genes are TRBV14 and TRBJ2-5; D gene unclear. The CDR3 covers 15 residues. V was shortened by 1 base and J by 4 bases, with 13 bases between the two germline ends. The V gene's germline CDR1 is SGHDN and CDR2 FVKESK. CDR3 in DNA: TGTGCCAGCAGCCAAGCAATCACTCCACGAGAGACCCAGTACTTC. Translating it yields CASSQAITPRETQYF.

Sample share makes this clone medium-sized. The rearrangement links TRBV7-2 to TRBJ1-2, with no clear D. Trimming left V 4 bases short and J 3 bases short, with 9 bases between. The CDR3 totals 13 residues. Germline values: CDR1 SGHTA, CDR2 FQGNSA. The CDR3 DNA is TGTGCCAGCAGCTCCGCCGGGGACTATGGCTACACCTTC. It codes for CASSSAGDYGYTF.

The chain has TRBV18 and TRBJ2-1; 9 bases are a match to TRBD2. V lost 3 bases and J lost 7; bases outside the gene matches: 7. CDR1 is KGHSH, CDR2 LQKENI, per germline. This CDR3 has 15 residues. DNA of the CDR3: TGTGCCAGCTCACCCCAAGCGGGGGGCTGGAATGAGCAGTTCTTC. This codes for CASSPQAGGWNEQFF.

The V gene is TRBV5-1, the J gene TRBJ2-3; D gene unclear. Trimming cost V 1 base and J 0 bases, with 6 bases left between them. CDR1 is SGHRS and CDR2 is YFSETQ in the germline V gene. The length of the CDR3 is 14 residues. The CDR3 spells CASSLNPSTDTQYF. In DNA form, the CDR3 reads TGCGCCAGCAGCTTGAATCCGAGCACAGATACGCAGTATTTT. The complete variable domain, with remaining parts taken from reference TRBV5-1 and TRBJ2-3, reads KAGVTQTPRYLIKTRGQQVTLSCSPISGHRSVSWYQQTPGQGLQFLFEYFSETQRNKGNFPGRFSGRQFSNSRSEMNVSTLELGDSALYLCASSLNPSTDTQYFGPGTRLTVL.

The chain combines TRBV29-1 with TRBJ2-1; D could derive from TRBD1 or TRBD2 (5 bases each). The germline gives CDR1 SQVTM, CDR2 ANQGSEA. The CDR3 extends over 12 amino acids. V was clipped by 5 bases and J by 7 bases, with 12 bases between them. As DNA, the CDR3 is TGCAGCGTTCTTGGATGGGGGAATGAGCAGTTCTTC. As protein: CSVLGWGNEQFF.

Sample share makes this clone medium-sized. The V and J genes are TRBV6-1 and TRBJ1-6, with D unresolved. Germline-derived CDR1 and CDR2 are MNHNS and SASEGT. This CDR3 is built from 14 residues. Trimming stripped 1 base from V and 4 bases from J, with 5 bases between. CDR3 DNA sequence: TGTGCCAGCAGTGAAGGGGGTTATAATTCACCCCTCCACTTT. It encodes CASSEGGYNSPLHF.

This clone was observed at least ten times. The chain joins TRBV11-3 to TRBJ1-2; maybe TRBD1 (5 bases). Per germline, CDR1 SGHNT and CDR2 YENEEA. CDR3 length: 19 amino acids. The V gene lost 2 bases and the J gene lost 1 base, with 23 bases spanning the gap. CDR3 nucleotides: TGTGCCAGCAGCTTAACGCAGAGCAGGGTTGTGGGTGTTAACTATGGCTACACCTTC. Amino acids: CASSLTQSRVVGVNYGYTF.

V is TRBV11-3 and J is TRBJ2-1; D gene unclear. Per the germline V gene, CDR1 is SGHNT and CDR2 is YENEEA. Deletions cut 6 bases from V and 4 bases from J, with 13 bases between. This CDR3 comprises 14 residues. The CDR3 region is CASSYPGVYNEQFF. The CDR3 region has the DNA TGTGCCAGCAGTTACCCTGGAGTTTACAATGAGCAGTTCTTC.

Note on this clone: This specimen includes other DNA sequences encoding the same CDR3. The CDR3 protein is CSVEEDRYQPQHF. CDR3 DNA sequence: TGCAGCGTTGAAGAGGACCGGTATCAGCCCCAGCATTTT. The V and J genes are TRBV29-1 and TRBJ1-5, with D hard to call. CDR1 SQVTM and CDR2 ANQGSEA come from the germline V gene. This CDR3 has 13 residues. Trimming cost V 0 bases and J 5 bases, with 8 bases left between them.

The chain recombines TRBV27 with TRBJ2-2; TRBD1 matches at 9 bases. V dropped 8 bases and J dropped 2; count of bases not matched to a gene: 6. This CDR3 has 15 amino acids. Germline V lookup: CDR1 MNHEY, CDR2 SMNVEV (reference sequence). In DNA, the CDR3 is TGTGCCAGCGAGAGGACAGGGGTTAACACCGGGGAGCTGTTTTTT. Protein: CASERTGVNTGELFF.

This chain uses TRBV18 with TRBJ2-2, with D tentatively TRBD2 (5 bases). The CDR3 spans 16 residues. Germline loops: CDR1 KGHSH, CDR2 LQKENI. V was shortened by 2 bases and J by 0 bases, with 10 bases between the two germline ends. DNA for the CDR3: TGTGCCAGCTCACCAAGCCAGCGGACGAACACCGGGGAGCTGTTTTTT. Residues: CASSPSQRTNTGELFF. Full variable domain (outside the CDR3, taken from reference TRBV18 and TRBJ2-2): NAGVMQNPRHLVRRRGQEARLRCSPMKGHSHVYWYRQLPEEGLKFMVYLQKENIIDESGMPKERFSAEFPKEGPSILRIQQVVRGDSAAYFCASSPSQRTNTGELFFGEGSRLTVL.

This clone was recorded a few times. The chain couples TRBV11-3 to TRBJ2-5; TRBD1 is a possible D gene (8 bases). This CDR3 region has 15 residues. Germline values: CDR1 SGHNT, CDR2 YENEEA. V lost 7 bases to trimming and J lost 1 base, with 16 bases between them. The CDR3 nucleotides read TGTGCCAGCACCTCACAGGGGGGGTTCCAAGAGACCCAGTACTTC. Protein sequence: CASTSQGGFQETQYF.

This clone is medium-sized within its sample. Germline and junction disagree at one end, which may indicate a read error. The chain recombines TRBV11-3 with TRBJ2-1, with D perhaps TRBD2 (6 bases). CDR1 is SGHNT and CDR2 is YENEEA in the germline V gene. The CDR3 consists of 14 residues. This CDR3 reads CASSSRDSYNEQFF. The DNA of the CDR3 is TGTGCCAGCAGCAGCAGGGACTCCTATAATGAGCAGTTCTTC.

This clone came up a few times. This chain links TRBV18 with TRBJ2-1; no firm D call. This CDR3 is 15 amino acids long. V was pared by 3 bases and J by 1 base, with 10 bases between. The germline V gene encodes CDR1 KGHSH and CDR2 LQKENI. CDR3: CASSPAQKSYNEQFF. Here the CDR3 DNA reads TGTGCCAGCTCACCGGCGCAAAAGTCCTACAATGAGCAGTTCTTC.